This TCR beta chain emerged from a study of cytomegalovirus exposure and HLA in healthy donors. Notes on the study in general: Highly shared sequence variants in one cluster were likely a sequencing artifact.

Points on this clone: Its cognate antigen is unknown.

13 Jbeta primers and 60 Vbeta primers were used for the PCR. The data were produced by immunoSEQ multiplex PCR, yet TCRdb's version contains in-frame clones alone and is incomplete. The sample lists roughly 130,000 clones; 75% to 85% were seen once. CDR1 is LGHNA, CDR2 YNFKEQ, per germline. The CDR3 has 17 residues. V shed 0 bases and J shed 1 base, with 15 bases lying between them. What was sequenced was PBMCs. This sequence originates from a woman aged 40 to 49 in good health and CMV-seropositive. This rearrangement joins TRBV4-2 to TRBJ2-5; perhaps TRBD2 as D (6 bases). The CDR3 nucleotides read TGTGCCAGCAGCCAAGAAGGGGCAGGGCGGGGCCAAGAGACCCAGTACTTC. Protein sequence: CASSQEGAGRGQETQYF.